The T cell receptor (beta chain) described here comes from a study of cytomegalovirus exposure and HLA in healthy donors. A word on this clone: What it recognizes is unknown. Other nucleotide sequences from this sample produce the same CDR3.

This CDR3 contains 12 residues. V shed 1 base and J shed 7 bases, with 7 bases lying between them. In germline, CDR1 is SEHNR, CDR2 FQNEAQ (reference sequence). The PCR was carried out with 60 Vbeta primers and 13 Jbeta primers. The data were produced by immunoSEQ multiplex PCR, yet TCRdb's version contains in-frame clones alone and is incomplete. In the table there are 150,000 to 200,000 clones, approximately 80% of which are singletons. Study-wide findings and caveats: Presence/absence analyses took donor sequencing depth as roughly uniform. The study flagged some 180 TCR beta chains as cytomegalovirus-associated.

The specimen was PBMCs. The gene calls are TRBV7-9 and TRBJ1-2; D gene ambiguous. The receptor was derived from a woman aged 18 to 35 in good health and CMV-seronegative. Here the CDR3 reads CASSLGGGGYTF. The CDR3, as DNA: TGTGCCAGCAGCTTAGGAGGCGGTGGCTACACCTTC. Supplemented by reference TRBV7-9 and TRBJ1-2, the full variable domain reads DTGVSQNPRHKITKRGQNVTFRCDPISEHNRLYWYRQTLGQGPEFLTYFQNEAQLEKSRLLSDRFSAERPKGSFSTLEIQRTEQGDSAMYLCASSLGGGGYTFGSGTRLTVV.